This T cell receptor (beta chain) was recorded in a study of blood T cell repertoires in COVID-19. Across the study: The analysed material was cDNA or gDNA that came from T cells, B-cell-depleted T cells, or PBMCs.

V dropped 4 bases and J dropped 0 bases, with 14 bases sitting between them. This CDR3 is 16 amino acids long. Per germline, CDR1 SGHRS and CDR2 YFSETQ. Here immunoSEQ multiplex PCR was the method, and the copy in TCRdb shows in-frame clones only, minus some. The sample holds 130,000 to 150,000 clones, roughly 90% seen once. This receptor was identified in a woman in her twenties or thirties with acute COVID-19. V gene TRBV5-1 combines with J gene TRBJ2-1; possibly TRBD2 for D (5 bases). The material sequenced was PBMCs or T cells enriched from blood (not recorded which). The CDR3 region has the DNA TGCGCCAGCAGCAGAGACCCGGGGAACTCCTACAATGAGCAGTTCTTC. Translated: CASSRDPGNSYNEQFF.